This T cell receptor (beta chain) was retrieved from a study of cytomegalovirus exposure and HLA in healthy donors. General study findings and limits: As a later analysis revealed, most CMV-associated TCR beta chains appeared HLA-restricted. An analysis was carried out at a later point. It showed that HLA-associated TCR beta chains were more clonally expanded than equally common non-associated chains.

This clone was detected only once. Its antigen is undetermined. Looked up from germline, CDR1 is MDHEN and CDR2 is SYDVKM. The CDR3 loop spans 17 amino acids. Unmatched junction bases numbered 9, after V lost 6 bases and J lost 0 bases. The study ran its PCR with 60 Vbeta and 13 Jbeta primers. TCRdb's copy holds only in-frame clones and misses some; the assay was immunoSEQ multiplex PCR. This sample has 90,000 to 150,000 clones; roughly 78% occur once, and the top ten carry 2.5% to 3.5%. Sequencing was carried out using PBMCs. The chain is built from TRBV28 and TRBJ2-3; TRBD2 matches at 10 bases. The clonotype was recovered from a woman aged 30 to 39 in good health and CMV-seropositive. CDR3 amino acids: CASRGGSGGLSTDTQYF. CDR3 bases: TGTGCCAGCAGGGGGGGTAGCGGGGGGCTTAGCACAGATACGCAGTATTTT.